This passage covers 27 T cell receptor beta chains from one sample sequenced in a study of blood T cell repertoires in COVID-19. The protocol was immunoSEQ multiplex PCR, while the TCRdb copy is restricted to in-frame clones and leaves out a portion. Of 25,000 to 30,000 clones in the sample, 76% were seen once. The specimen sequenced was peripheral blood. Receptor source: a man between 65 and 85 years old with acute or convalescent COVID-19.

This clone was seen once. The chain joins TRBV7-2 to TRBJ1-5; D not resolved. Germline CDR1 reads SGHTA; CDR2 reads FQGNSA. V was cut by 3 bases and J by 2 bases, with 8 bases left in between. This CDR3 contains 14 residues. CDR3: CASSFNEGNQPQHF. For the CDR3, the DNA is TGTGCCAGCAGCTTTAACGAGGGCAATCAGCCCCAGCATTTT.

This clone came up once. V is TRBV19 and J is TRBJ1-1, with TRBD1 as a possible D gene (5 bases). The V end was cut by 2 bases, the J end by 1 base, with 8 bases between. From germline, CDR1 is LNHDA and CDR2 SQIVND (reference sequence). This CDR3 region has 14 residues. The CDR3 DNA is TGTGCCAGTAGTATATCGGGGGAGAACACTGAAGCTTTCTTT. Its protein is CASSISGENTEAFF.

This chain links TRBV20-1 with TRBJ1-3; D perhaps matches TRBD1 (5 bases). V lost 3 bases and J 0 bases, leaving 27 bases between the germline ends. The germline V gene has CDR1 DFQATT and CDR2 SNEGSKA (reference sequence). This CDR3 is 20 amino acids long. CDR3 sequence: CSASPAEGQGSVGSGNTIYF. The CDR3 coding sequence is TGCAGTGCTAGTCCAGCAGAAGGGCAGGGATCGGTAGGCTCTGGAAACACCATATATTTT.

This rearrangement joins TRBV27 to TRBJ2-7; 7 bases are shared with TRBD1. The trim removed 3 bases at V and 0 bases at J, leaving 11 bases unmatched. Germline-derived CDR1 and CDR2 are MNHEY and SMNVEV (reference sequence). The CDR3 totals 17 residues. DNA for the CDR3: TGTGCCAGCAGTTTGAGGGGACAGAGAGAGCCCTCCTACGAGCAGTACTTC. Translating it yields CASSLRGQREPSYEQYF.

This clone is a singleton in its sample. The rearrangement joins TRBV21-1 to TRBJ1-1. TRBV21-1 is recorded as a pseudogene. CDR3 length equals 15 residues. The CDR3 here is CASRVLPQVNTEAFF. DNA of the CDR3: TGTGCCAGCAGGGTCCTACCCCAAGTGAACACTGAAGCTTTCTTT.

This chain's CDR3 is CASSRLAGVNNEQFF. CDR3 in DNA: TGTGCCAGTAGTCGACTAGCGGGGGTCAACAATGAGCAGTTCTTC. This chain connects TRBV19 to TRBJ2-1; 12 bases are a match to TRBD2. J was trimmed by 5 bases and V by 5 bases; bases with no gene match: 4. The CDR3 consists of 15 residues. Germline V gene sequence: CDR1 LNHDA, CDR2 SQIVND (reference sequence). Looking up the rest from reference TRBV19 and TRBJ2-1 gives the full variable domain: DGGITQSPKYLFRKEGQNVTLSCEQNLNHDAMYWYRQDPGQGLRLIYYSQIVNDFQKGDIAEGYSVSREKKESFPLTVTSAQKNPTAFYLCASSRLAGVNNEQFFGPGTRLTVL.

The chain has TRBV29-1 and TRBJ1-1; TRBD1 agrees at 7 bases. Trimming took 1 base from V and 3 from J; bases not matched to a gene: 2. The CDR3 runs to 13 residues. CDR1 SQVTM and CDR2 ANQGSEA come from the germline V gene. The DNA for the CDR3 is TGCAGCGTTGAAGGGGGACAGTACACTGAAGCTTTCTTT. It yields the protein CSVEGGQYTEAFF.

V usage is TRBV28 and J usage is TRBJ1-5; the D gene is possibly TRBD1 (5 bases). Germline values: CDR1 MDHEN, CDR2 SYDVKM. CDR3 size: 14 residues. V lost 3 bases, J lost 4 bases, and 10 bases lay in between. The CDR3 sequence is CASSFAQENQPQHF. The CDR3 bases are TGTGCCAGCAGTTTCGCACAGGAAAATCAGCCCCAGCATTTT. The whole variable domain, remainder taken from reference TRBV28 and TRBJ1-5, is DVKVTQSSRYLVKRTGEKVFLECVQDMDHENMFWYRQDPGLGLRLIYFSYDVKMKEKGDIPEGYSVSREKKERFSLILESASTNQTSMYLCASSFAQENQPQHFGDGTRLSIL.

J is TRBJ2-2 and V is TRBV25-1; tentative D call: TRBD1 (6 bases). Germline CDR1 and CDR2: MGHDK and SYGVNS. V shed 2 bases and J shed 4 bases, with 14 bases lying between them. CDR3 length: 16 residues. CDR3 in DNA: TGTGCCAGCAGTGAACGCACGACAGGAGTCACCGGGGAGCTGTTTTTT. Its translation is CASSERTTGVTGELFF.

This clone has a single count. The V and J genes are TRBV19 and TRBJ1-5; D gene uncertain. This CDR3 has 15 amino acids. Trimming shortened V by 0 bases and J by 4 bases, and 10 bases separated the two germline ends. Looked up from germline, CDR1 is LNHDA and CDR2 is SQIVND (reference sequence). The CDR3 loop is CASSIDPNINQPQHF. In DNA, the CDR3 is TGTGCCAGTAGTATAGATCCGAACATAAATCAGCCCCAGCATTTT.

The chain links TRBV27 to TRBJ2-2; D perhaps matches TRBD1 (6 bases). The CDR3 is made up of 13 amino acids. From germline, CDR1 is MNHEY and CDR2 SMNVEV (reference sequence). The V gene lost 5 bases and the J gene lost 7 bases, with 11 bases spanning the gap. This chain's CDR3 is CASSEQGFGELFF. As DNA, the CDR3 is TGTGCCAGCAGTGAACAGGGTTTCGGGGAGCTGTTTTTT.

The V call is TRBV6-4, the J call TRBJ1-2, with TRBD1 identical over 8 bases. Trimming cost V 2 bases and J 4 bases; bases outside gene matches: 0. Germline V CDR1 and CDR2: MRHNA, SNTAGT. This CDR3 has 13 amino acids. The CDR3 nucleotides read TGTGCCAGCAGTGACGGGACAGGCTATGGCTACACCTTC. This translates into CASSDGTGYGYTF.

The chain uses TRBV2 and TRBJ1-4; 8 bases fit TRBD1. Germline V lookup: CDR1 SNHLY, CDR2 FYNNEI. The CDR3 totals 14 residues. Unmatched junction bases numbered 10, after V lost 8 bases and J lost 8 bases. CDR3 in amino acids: CASGLDRVGEKLFF. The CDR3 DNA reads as TGTGCCAGCGGCCTGGACAGGGTAGGCGAAAAACTGTTTTTT.

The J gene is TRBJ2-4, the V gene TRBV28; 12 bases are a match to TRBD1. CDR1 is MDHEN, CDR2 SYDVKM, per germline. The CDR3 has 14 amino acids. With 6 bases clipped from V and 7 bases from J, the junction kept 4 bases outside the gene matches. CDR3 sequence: CASSSGTGGNIQYF. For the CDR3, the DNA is TGTGCCAGCAGCTCCGGGACAGGGGGCAACATTCAGTACTTC.

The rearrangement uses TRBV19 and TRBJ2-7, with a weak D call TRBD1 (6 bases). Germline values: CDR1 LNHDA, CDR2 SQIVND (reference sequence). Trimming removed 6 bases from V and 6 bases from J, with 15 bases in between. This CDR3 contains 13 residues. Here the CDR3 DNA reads TGTGCCAGTAGACGATCGGACAGTCTCGAGCAGTACTTC. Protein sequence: CASRRSDSLEQYF.

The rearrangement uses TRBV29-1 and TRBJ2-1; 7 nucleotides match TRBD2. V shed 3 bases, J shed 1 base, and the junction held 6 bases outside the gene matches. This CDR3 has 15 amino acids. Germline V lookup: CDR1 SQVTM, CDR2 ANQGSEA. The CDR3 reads CSVDEGSGSYNEQFF. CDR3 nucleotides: TGCAGCGTTGATGAGGGTAGCGGGTCCTACAATGAGCAGTTCTTC.

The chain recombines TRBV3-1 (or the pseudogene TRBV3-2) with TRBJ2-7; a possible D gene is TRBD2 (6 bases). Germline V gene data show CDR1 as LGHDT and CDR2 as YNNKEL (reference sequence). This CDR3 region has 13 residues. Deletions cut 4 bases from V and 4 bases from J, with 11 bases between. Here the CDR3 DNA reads TGTGCCAGCAGCCCAGGTCGGGGGTACGAGCAGTACTTC. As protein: CASSPGRGYEQYF.

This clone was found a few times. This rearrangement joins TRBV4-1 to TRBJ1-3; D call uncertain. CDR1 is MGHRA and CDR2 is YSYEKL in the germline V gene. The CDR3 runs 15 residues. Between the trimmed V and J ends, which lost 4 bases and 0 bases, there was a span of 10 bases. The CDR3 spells CASSLGVVSGNTIYF. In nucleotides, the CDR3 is TGCGCCAGCAGCCTCGGGGTAGTCTCTGGAAACACCATATATTTT.

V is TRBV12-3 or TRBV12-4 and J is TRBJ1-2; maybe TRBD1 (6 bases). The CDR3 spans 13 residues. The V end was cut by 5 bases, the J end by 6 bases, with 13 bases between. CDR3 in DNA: TGTGCCAGCAGTCCCGGACAGAGACATGGCTACACCTTC. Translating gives CASSPGQRHGYTF.

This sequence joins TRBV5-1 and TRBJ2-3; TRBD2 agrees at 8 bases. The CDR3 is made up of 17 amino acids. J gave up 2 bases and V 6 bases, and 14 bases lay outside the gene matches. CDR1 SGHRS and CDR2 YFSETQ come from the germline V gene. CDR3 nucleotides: TGCGCCAGCACCCAGGGTTTTCTAGCGGGCACCACAGATACGCAGTATTTT. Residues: CASTQGFLAGTTDTQYF.

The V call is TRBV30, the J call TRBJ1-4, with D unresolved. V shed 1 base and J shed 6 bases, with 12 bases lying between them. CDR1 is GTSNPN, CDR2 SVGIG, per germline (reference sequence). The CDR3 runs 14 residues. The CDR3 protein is CAWSGRLRDEKLFF. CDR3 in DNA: TGTGCCTGGAGTGGGAGGCTGAGGGATGAAAAACTGTTTTTT.

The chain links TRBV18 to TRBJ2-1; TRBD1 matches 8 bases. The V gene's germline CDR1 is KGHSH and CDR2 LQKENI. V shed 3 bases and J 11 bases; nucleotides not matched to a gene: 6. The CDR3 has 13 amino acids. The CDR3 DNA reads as TGTGCCAGCTCACCGGGACAGGAGGAGAAGCAGTTCTTC. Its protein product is CASSPGQEEKQFF.

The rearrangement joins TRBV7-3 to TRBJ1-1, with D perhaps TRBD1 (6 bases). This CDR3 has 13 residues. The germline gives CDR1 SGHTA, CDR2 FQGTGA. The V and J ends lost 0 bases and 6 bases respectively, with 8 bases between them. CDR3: CASSLTQGAEAFF. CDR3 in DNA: TGTGCCAGCAGCTTAACACAGGGAGCTGAAGCTTTCTTT.

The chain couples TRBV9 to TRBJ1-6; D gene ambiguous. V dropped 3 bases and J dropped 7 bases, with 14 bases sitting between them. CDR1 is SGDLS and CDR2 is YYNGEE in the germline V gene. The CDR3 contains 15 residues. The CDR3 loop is CASSERIGGNSPLHF. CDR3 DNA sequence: TGTGCCAGCAGCGAGCGGATAGGCGGCAATTCACCCCTCCACTTT.

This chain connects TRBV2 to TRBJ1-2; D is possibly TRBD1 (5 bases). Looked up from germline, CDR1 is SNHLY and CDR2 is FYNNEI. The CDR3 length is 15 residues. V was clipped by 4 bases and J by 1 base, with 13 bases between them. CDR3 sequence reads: CASSGGGRRNYGYTF. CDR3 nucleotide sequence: TGTGCCAGCAGTGGCGGGGGACGGCGTAACTATGGCTACACCTTC.

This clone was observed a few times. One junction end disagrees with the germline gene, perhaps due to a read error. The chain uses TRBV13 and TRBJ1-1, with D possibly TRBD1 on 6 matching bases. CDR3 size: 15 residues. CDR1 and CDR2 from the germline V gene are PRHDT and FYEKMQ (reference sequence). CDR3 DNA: TGTGCCAGCACCTTACGGGGGGCTAAGAACACTGAAGCTTTCTTT. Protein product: CASTLRGAKNTEAFF.

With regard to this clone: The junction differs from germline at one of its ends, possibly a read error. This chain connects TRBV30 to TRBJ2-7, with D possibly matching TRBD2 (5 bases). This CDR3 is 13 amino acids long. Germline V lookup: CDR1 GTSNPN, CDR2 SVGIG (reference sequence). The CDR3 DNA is TGTGCCTGGAGTGTTGGGAGCTCCGACGAGCAGTACTTC. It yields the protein CAWSVGSSDEQYF.